The clone carrying this TCR beta chain was counted ten times or more. V was trimmed by 6 bases and J by 4 bases, leaving 13 bases between them. This CDR3 contains 14 residues. Looked up from germline, CDR1 is SGHTA and CDR2 is FQGNSA. The data were taken from a study of blood T cells in healthy people across ages. Study at large: Capturing about one barcoded beta molecule per two T cells was achieved by template switching.

Together with a sample-barcoded 5' primer, a J-beta primer mix was included in a second PCR lasting roughly 7 to 11 cycles. TCRdb re-analysed the 5' RACE reads in MiXCR, keeping a single row per CDR3 protein. Here the sample spans roughly 2 million distinct CDR3 sequences, around 50% being singletons. V is TRBV7-2 and J is TRBJ2-1; a weak D match, TRBD1 (5 bases). Sequencing was done on a sample of blood. The TCR sequence derives from a woman in her thirties or forties in good health. The CDR3 DNA is TGTGCCAGCAGTTTGGTTCCAGGGTACAATGAGCAGTTCTTC. It yields the protein CASSLVPGYNEQFF.